What follows describes a single TCR beta chain. Its specificity is unknown. Libraries were prepared by immunoSEQ multiplex PCR; TCRdb keeps only in-frame clonotypes and omits some of them. The sample contains 85,000 to 90,000 clones, roughly 90% of which appear only once. CDR3 size: 13 residues. V was shortened by 3 bases and J by 3 bases, with 6 bases between the two germline ends. Germline-derived CDR1 and CDR2 are SNHLY and FYNNEI. The sample is drawn from a study of graft-versus-host responses after intestinal transplantation. Source: unstimulated CD4+ T cells sorted from spleen or lymph node cells, taken before intestinal transplant. This clonotype was obtained from a human donor who received an intestinal transplant. The chain links TRBV2 to TRBJ1-3; D call uncertain. Here the CDR3 DNA reads TGTGCCAGCAGTGATTGGGTTGGAAACACCATATATTTT. Residues: CASSDWVGNTIYF.